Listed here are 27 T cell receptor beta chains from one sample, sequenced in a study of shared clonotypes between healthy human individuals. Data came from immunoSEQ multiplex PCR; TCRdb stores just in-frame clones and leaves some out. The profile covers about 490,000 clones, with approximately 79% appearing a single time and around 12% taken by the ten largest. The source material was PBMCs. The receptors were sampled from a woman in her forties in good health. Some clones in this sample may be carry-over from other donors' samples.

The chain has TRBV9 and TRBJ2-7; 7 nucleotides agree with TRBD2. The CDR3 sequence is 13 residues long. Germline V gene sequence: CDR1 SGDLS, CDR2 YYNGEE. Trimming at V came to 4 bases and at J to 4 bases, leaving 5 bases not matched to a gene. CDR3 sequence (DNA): TGTGCCAGCAGCCCGGGACTAAATTACGAGCAGTACTTC. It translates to CASSPGLNYEQYF.

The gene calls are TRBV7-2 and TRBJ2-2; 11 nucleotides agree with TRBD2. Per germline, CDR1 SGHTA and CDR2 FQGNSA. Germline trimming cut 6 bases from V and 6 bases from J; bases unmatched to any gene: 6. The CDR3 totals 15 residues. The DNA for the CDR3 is TGTGCCAGCAGTCCGACTAGCGGGACATCCGGGGAGCTGTTTTTT. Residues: CASSPTSGTSGELFF.

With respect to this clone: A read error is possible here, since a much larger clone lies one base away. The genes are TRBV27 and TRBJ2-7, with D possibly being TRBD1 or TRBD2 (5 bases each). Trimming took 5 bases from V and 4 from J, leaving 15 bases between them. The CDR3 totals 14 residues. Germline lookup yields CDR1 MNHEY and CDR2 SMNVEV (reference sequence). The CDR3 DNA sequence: TGTGCCAGCAGTATGAAGGGGACGGAGTACGAGCAGTACTTC. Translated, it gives CASSMKGTEYEQYF.

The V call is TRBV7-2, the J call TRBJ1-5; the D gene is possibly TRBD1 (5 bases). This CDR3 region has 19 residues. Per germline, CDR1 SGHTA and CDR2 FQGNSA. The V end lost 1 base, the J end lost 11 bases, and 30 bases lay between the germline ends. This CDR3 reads CASSLVPAGRHLFRVAQHF. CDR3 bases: TGTGCCAGCAGCTTAGTACCGGCAGGGCGACACCTCTTTAGAGTGGCCCAGCATTTT.

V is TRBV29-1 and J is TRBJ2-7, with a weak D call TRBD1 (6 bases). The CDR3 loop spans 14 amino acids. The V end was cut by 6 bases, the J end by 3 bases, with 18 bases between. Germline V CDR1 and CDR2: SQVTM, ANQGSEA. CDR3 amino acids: CSVSDRSRGYEQYF. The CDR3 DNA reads TGCAGCGTATCTGACAGGTCGAGGGGCTACGAGCAGTACTTC.

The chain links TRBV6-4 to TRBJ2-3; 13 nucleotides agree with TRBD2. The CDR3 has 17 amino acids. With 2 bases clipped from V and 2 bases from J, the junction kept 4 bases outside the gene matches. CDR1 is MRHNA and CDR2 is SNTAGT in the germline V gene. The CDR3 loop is CASSDGTSGANTDTQYF. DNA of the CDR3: TGTGCCAGCAGTGACGGGACTAGCGGGGCTAACACAGATACGCAGTATTTT.

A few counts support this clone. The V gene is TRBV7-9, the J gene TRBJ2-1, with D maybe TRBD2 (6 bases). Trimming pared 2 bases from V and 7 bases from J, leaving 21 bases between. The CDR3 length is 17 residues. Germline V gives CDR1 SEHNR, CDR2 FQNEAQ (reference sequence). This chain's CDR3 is CASSLFGGTGLGNEQFF. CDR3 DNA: TGTGCCAGCAGCTTATTCGGAGGGACGGGGTTGGGGAATGAGCAGTTCTTC.

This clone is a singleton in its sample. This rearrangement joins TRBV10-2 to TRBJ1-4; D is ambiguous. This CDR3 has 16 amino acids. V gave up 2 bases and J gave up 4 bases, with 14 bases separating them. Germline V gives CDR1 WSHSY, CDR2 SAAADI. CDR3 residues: CASSEPDNGGNEKLFF. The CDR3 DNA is TGCGCCAGCAGTGAGCCAGATAACGGAGGTAATGAAAAACTGTTTTTT.

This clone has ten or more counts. The CDR3 reads CAIRKGLAGGSYEQYF. The CDR3 DNA reads TGTGCCATCAGAAAGGGACTAGCGGGAGGCTCCTACGAGCAGTACTTC. The V call is TRBV10-3, the J call TRBJ2-7, with 15 bases matching TRBD2. In germline, CDR1 is ENHRY, CDR2 SYGVKD. The CDR3 extends over 16 amino acids. V was clipped by 6 bases and J by 0 bases; unmatched bases: 3.

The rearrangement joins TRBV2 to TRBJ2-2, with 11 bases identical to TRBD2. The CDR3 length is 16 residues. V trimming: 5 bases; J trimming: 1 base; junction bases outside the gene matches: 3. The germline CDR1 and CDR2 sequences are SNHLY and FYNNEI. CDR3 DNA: TGTGCCAGCAGTCCGACTAGCGGGATGAACACCGGGGAGCTGTTTTTT. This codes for CASSPTSGMNTGELFF.

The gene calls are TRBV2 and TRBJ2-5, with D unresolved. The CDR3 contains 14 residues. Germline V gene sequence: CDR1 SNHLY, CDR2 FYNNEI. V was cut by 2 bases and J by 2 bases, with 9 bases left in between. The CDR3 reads CASSEITEQETQYF. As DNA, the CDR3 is TGTGCCAGCAGTGAAATCACGGAACAAGAGACCCAGTACTTC.

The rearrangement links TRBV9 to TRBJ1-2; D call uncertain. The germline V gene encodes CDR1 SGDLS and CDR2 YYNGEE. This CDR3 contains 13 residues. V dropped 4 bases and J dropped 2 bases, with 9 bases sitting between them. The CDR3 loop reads CASSSVPNYGYTF. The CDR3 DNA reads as TGTGCCAGCAGCTCAGTCCCCAACTATGGCTACACCTTC.

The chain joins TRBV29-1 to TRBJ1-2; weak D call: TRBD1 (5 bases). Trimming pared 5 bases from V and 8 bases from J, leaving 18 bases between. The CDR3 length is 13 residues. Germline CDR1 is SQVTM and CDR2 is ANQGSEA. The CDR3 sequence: CSVLADTGYGYTF. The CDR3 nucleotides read TGCAGCGTTTTAGCCGACACAGGCTACGGCTACACCTTC. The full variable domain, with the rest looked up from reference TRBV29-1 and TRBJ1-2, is SAVISQKPSRDICQRGTSLTIQCQVDSQVTMMFWYRQQPGQSLTLIATANQGSEATYESGFVIDKFPISRPNLTFSTLTVSNMSPEDSSIYLCSVLADTGYGYTFGSGTRLTVV.

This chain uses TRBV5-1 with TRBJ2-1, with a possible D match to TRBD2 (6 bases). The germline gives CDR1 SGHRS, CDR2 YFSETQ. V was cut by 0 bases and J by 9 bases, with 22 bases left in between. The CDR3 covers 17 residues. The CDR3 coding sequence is TGCGCCAGCAGCTTGGATGTGGTCGGGGGAGGTTCTACTGAGCAGTTCTTC. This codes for CASSLDVVGGGSTEQFF.

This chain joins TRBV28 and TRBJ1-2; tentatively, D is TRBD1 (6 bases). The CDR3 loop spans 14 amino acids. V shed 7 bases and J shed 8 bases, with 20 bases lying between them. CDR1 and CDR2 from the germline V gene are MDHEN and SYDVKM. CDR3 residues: CASKMSGEVVGYTF. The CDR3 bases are TGTGCCAGCAAAATGTCAGGGGAGGTGGTCGGCTACACCTTC.

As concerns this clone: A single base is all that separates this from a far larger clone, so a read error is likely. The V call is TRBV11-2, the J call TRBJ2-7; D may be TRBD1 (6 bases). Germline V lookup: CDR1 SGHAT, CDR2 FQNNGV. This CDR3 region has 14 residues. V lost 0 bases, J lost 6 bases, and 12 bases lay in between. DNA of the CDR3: TGTGCCAGCAGCTTAGACAGGGGAGCCGGCGAGCAGTACGTC. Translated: CASSLDRGAGEQYV.

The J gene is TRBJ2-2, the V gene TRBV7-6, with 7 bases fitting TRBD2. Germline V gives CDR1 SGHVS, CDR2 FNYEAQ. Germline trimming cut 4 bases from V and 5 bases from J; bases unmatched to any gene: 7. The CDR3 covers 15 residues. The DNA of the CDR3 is TGTGCCAGCAGCTCCTGGCGGGAGAGTACCGGGGAGCTGTTTTTT. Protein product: CASSSWRESTGELFF.

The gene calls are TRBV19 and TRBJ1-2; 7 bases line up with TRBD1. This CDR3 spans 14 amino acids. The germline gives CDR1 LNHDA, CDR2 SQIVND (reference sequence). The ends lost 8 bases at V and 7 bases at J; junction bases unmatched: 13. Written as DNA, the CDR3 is TGTGCCAGTCACAATCCGTCAACAGGGGCTGGCTACACCTTC. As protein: CASHNPSTGAGYTF.

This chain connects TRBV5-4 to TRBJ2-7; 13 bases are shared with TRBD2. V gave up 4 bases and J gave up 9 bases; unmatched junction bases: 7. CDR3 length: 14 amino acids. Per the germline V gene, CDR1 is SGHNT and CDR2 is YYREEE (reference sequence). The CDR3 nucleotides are TGTGCCAGCAGCGCCGGGACTAGCGGGATAGGGCAGTACTTC. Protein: CASSAGTSGIGQYF.

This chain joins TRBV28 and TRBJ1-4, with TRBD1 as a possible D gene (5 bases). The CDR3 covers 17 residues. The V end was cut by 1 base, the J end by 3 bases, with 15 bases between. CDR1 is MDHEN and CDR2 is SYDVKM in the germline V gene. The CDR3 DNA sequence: TGTGCCAGCAGTTTATCGGGGGGGTTGGCAGCTAATGAAAAACTGTTTTTT. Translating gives CASSLSGGLAANEKLFF.

Here the CDR3 DNA reads TGTGCCAGCAGCTTAGCTCGACTAGCGGGAAGGACAGATACGCAGTATTTT. This codes for CASSLARLAGRTDTQYF. The J gene is TRBJ2-3, the V gene TRBV7-8, with 11 bases fitting TRBD2. CDR1 SGHVS and CDR2 FQNEAQ come from the germline V gene. The CDR3 extends over 17 amino acids. The V segment lost 0 bases and the J segment 3 bases; nucleotides outside the gene matches: 5. The variable domain in full, with the rest retrieved from reference TRBV7-8 and TRBJ2-3, is GAGVSQSPRYKVAKRGQDVALRCDPISGHVSLFWYQQALGQGPEFLTYFQNEAQLDKSGLPSDRFFAERPEGSVSTLKIQRTQQEDSAVYLCASSLARLAGRTDTQYFGPGTRLTVL.

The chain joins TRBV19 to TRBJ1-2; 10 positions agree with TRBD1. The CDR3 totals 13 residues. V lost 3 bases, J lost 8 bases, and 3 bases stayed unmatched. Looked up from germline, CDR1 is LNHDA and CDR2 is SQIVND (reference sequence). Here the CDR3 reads CASSIGQGDGYTF. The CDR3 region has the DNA TGTGCCAGTAGTATCGGACAGGGGGACGGCTACACCTTC.

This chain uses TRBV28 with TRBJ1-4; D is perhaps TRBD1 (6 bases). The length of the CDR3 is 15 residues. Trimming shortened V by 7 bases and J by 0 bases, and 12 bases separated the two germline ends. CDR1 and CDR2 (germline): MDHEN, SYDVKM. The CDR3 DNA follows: TGTGCCAGCAAGGACAGCCTTGCAACTAATGAAAAACTGTTTTTT. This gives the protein CASKDSLATNEKLFF.

The CDR3 nucleotides read TGTGCCAGCTCACCAGCGGCGCCGTTATCCTACGAGCAGTACTTC. Its protein product is CASSPAAPLSYEQYF. The chain has TRBV18 and TRBJ2-7; D not certain. CDR1 and CDR2 (germline): KGHSH, LQKENI. The V end lost 2 bases, the J end lost 1 base, and 12 bases lay between the germline ends. The CDR3 totals 15 residues.

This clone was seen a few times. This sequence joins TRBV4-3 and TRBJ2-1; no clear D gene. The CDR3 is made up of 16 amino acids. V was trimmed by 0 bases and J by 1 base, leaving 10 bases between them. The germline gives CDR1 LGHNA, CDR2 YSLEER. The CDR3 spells CASSQDHRQSYNEQFF. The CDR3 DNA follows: TGCGCCAGCAGCCAAGATCATAGGCAGTCCTACAATGAGCAGTTCTTC.

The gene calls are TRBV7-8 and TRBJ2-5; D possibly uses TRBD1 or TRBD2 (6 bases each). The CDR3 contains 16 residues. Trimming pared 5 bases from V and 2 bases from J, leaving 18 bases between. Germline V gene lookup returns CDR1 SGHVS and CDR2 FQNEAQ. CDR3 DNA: TGTGCCAGCAGCCGCATCTTAGGGGGAGGACAAGAGACCCAGTACTTC. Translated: CASSRILGGGQETQYF.

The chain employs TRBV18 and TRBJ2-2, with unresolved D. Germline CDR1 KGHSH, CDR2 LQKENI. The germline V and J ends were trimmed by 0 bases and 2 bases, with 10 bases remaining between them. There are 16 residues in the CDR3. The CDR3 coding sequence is TGTGCCAGCTCACCACCGGAGAGGTTTAACACCGGGGAGCTGTTTTTT. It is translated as CASSPPERFNTGELFF. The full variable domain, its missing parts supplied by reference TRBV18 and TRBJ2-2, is NAGVMQNPRHLVRRRGQEARLRCSPMKGHSHVYWYRQLPEEGLKFMVYLQKENIIDESGMPKERFSAEFPKEGPSILRIQQVVRGDSAAYFCASSPPERFNTGELFFGEGSRLTVL.